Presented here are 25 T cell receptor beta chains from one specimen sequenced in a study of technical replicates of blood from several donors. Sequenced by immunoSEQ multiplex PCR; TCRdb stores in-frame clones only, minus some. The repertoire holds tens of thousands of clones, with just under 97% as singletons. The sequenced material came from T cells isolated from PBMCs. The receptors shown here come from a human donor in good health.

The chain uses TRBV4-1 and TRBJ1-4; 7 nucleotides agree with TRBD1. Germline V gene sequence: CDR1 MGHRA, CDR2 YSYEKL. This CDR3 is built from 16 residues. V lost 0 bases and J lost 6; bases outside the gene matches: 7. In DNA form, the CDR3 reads TGCGCCAGCAGCCAAGACCCGGGACAGCCTTATGAAAAACTGTTTTTT. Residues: CASSQDPGQPYEKLFF.

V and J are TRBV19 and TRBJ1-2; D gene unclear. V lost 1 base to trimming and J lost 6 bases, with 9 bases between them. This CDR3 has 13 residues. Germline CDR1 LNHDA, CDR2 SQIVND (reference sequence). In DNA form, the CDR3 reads TGTGCCAGTAGTATAGGACTCGGTGATGGCTACACCTTC. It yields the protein CASSIGLGDGYTF.

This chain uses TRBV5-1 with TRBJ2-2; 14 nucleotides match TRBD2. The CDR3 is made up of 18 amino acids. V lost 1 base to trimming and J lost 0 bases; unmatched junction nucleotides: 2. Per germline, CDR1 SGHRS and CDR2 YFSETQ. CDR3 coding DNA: TGCGCCAGCAGCTTGAAGACTAGCGGGAGGGCGAACACCGGGGAGCTGTTTTTT. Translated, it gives CASSLKTSGRANTGELFF.

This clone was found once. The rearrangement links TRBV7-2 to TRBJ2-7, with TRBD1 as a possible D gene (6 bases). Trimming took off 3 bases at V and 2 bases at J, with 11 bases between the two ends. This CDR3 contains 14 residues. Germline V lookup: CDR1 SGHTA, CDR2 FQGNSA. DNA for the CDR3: TGTGCCAGCAGCTTTTCCTCAGGGGCCTACGAGCAGTACTTC. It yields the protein CASSFSSGAYEQYF.

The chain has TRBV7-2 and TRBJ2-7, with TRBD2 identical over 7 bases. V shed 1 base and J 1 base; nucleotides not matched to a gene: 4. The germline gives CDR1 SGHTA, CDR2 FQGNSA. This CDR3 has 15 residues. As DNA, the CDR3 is TGTGCCAGCAGCTTAGGGAAGCGGGGATCCTACGAGCAGTACTTC. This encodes CASSLGKRGSYEQYF.

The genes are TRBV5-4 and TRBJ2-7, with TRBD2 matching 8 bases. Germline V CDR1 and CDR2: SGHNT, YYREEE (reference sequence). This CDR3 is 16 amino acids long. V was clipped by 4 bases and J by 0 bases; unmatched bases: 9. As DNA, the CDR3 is TGTGCCAGCAGCCCGGAAGCGGGAGTGGGCTCCTACGAGCAGTACTTC. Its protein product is CASSPEAGVGSYEQYF.

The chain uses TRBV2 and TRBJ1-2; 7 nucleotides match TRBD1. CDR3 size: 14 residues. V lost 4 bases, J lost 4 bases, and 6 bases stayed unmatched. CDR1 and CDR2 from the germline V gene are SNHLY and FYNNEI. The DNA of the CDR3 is TGTGCCAGCAGTGTACAGGGGCCGGTCTATGGCTACACCTTC. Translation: CASSVQGPVYGYTF.

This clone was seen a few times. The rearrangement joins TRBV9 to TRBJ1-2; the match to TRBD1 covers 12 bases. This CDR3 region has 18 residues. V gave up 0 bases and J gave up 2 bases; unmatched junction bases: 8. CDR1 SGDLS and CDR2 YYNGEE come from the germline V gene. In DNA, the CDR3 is TGTGCCAGCAGCGTAGCCGGGACAGGGGGCGCCCAGAACTATGGCTACACCTTC. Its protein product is CASSVAGTGGAQNYGYTF.

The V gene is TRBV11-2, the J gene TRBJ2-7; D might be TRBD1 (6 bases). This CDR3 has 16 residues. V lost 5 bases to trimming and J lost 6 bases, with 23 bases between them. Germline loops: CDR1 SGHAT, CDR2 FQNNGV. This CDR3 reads CASSTLQGVGPGEQYF. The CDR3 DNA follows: TGTGCCAGCAGCACCTTACAGGGTGTTGGGCCGGGCGAGCAGTACTTC. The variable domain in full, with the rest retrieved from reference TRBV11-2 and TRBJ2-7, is EAGVAQSPRYKIIEKRQSVAFWCNPISGHATLYWYQQILGQGPKLLIQFQNNGVVDDSQLPKDRFSAERLKGVDSTLKIQPAKLEDSAVYLCASSTLQGVGPGEQYFGPGTRLTVT.

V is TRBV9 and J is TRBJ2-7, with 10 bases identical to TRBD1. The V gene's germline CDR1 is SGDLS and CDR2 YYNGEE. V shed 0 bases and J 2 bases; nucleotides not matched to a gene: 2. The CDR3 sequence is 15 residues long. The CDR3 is CASSVGTGGTYEQYF. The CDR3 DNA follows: TGTGCCAGCAGCGTAGGGACAGGGGGAACCTACGAGCAGTACTTC.

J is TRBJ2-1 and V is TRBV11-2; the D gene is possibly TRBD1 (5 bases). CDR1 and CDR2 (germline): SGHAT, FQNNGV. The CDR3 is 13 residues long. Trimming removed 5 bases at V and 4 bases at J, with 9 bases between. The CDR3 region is CASSLTVYNEQFF. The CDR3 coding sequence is TGTGCCAGCAGCCTGACAGTTTACAATGAGCAGTTCTTC. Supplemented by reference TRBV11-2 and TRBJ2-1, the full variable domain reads EAGVAQSPRYKIIEKRQSVAFWCNPISGHATLYWYQQILGQGPKLLIQFQNNGVVDDSQLPKDRFSAERLKGVDSTLKIQPAKLEDSAVYLCASSLTVYNEQFFGPGTRLTVL.

The CDR3 is CASSPGTGLYEQYF. The CDR3 bases are TGCGCCAGCAGCCCCGGGACAGGCCTCTACGAGCAGTACTTC. The chain carries TRBV5-1 and TRBJ2-7, with TRBD1 identical over 8 bases. CDR3 length: 14 residues. Losses at the gene ends were 4 bases for V and 3 bases for J; bases not matched to a gene: 6. The germline V gene has CDR1 SGHRS and CDR2 YFSETQ.

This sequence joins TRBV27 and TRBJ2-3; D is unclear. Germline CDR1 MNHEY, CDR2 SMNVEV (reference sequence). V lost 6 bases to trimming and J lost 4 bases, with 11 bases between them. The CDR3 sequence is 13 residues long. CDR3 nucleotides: TGTGCCAGCAGCCTCTCTCGAGCAGATACGCAGTATTTT. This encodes CASSLSRADTQYF.

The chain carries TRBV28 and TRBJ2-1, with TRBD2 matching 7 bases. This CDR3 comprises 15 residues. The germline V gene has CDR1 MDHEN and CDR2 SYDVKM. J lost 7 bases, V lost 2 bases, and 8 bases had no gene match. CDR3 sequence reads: CASSLGTINGNEQFF. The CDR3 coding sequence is TGTGCCAGCAGTTTAGGGACTATCAATGGGAATGAGCAGTTCTTC. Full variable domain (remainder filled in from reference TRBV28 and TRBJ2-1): DVKVTQSSRYLVKRTGEKVFLECVQDMDHENMFWYRQDPGLGLRLIYFSYDVKMKEKGDIPEGYSVSREKKERFSLILESASTNQTSMYLCASSLGTINGNEQFFGPGTRLTVL.

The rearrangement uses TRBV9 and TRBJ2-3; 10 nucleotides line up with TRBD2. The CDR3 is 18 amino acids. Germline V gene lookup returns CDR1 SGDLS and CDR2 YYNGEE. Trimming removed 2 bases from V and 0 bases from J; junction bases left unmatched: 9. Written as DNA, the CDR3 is TGTGCCAGCAGCGTTTCAGCGGGAGGGGTTATAAGCACAGATACGCAGTATTTT. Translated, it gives CASSVSAGGVISTDTQYF.

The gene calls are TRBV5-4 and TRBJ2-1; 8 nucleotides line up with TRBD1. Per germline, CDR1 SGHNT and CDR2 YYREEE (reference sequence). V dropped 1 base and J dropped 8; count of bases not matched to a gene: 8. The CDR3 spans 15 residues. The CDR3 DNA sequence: TGTGCCAGCAGCTTGACAGGGGGTACACAATATGAGCAGTTCTTC. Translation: CASSLTGGTQYEQFF.

Here the CDR3 reads CASSLSITGEWGYTF. CDR3 in DNA: TGTGCCAGCAGTTTATCGATAACTGGGGAGTGGGGCTACACCTTC. V usage is TRBV27 and J usage is TRBJ1-2; no clear D. The V end was cut by 0 bases, the J end by 8 bases, with 16 bases between. Per germline, CDR1 MNHEY and CDR2 SMNVEV (reference sequence). CDR3 length equals 15 residues.

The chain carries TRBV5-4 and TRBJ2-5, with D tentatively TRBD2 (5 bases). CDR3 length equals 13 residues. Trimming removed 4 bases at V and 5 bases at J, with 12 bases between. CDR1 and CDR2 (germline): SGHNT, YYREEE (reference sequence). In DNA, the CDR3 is TGTGCCAGCAGCCCCGGGATTGGGGAGACCCAGTACTTC. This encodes CASSPGIGETQYF.

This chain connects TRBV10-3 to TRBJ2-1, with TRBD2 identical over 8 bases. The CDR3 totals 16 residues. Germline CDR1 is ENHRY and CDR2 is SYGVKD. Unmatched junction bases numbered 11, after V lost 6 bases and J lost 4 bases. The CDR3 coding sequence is TGTGCCATCAGGAAGGGACGGGAGGGCCTTTACAATGAGCAGTTCTTC. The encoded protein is CAIRKGREGLYNEQFF.

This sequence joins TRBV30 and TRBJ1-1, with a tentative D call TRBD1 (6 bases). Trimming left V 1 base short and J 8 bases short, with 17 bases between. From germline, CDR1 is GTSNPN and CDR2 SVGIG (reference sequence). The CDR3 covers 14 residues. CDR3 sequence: CAWSERGGGVEAFF. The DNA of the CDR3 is TGTGCCTGGAGTGAAAGGGGGGGCGGTGTCGAAGCTTTCTTT.

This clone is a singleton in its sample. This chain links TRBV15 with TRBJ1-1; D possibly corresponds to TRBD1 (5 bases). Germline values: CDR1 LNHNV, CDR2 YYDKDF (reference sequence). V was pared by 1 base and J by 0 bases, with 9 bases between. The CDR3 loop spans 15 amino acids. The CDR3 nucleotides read TGTGCCACCAGCAGAGGCCAGGGCTTGAACACTGAAGCTTTCTTT. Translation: CATSRGQGLNTEAFF.

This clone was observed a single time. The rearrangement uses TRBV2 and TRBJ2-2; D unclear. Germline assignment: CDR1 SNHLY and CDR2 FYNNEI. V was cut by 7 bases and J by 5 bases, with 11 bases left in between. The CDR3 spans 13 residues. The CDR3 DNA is TGTGCCAGCAAGCTTAGCTCTACCGGGGAGCTGTTTTTT. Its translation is CASKLSSTGELFF.

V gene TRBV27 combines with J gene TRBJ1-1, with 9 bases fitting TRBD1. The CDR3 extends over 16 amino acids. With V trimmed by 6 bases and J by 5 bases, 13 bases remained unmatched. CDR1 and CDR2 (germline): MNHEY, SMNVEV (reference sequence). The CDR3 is CASRWSSYRGLTEAFF. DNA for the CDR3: TGTGCCAGCAGGTGGAGTTCTTACAGGGGGCTGACTGAAGCTTTCTTT.

In nucleotides, the CDR3 is TGTGCCAGCAGCCGGGACACCCAAGAGACCCAGTACTTC. Translation: CASSRDTQETQYF. The V gene is TRBV2, the J gene TRBJ2-5; TRBD1 is a possible D gene (6 bases). The CDR3 is 13 amino acids. In germline, CDR1 is SNHLY, CDR2 FYNNEI. The V gene lost 6 bases and the J gene lost 1 base, with 9 bases spanning the gap.

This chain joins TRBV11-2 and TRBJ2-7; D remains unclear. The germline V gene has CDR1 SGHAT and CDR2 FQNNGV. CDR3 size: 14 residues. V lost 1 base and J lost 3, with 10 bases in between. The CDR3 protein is CASSLAGTLYEQYF. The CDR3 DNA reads TGTGCCAGCAGCTTAGCAGGCACCCTCTACGAGCAGTACTTC.